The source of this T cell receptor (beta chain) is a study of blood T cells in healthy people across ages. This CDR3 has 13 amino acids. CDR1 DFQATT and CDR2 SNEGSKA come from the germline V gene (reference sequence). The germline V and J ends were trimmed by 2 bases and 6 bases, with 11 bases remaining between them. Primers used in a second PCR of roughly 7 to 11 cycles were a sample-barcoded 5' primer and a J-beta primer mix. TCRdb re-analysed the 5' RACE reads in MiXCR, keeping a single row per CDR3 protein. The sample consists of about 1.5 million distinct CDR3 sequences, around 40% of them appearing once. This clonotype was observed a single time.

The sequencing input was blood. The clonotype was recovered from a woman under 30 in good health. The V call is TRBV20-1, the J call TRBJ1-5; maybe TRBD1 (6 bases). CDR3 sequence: CSARKQGIQPQHF. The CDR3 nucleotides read TGCAGTGCTAGAAAACAGGGCATTCAGCCCCAGCATTTT.